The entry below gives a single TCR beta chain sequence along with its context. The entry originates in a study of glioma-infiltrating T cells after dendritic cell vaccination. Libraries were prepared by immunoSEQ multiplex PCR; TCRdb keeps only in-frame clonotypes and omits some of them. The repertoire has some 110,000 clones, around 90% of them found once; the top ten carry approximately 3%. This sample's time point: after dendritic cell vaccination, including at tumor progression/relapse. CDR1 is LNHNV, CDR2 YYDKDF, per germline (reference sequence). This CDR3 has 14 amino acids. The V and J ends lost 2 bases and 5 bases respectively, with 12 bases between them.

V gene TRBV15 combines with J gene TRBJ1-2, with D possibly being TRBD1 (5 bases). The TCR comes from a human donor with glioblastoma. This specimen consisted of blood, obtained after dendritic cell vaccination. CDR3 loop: CATSRSETAYGYTF. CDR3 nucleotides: TGTGCCACCAGCAGATCCGAGACAGCTTATGGCTACACCTTC.